This entry lists 9 T cell receptor beta chains sequenced from one sample in a study of CD8 T cells in Susac syndrome. Random hexamers were used to reverse transcribe the RNA input (about 0.5 to 1 ug). Each CDR3 protein gets one entry after TCRdb re-called the immunoSEQ multiplex PCR reads with MiXCR. Of some 450,000 distinct CDR3 sequences listed, 85% to 90% are singletons. Sequencing was performed on CD8+ T cells from PBMCs. Receptor source: a human donor with multiple sclerosis.

The chain combines TRBV28 with TRBJ1-2; D gene unclear. The germline CDR1 and CDR2 sequences are MDHEN and SYDVKM. With 4 bases removed from V and 0 bases from J, the gap between germline ends came to 15 bases. The CDR3 is 16 amino acids. In DNA form, the CDR3 reads TGTGCCAGCAGTTCCTCCTACACGGACTCTAACTATGGCTACACCTTC. It encodes CASSSSYTDSNYGYTF.

The rearrangement joins TRBV28 to TRBJ2-7; no reliable D call. Per germline, CDR1 MDHEN and CDR2 SYDVKM. The CDR3 is 14 residues long. V lost 5 bases and J lost 1, with 12 bases in between. CDR3 sequence reads: CASSTPILSYEQYF. Written as DNA, the CDR3 is TGTGCCAGCAGTACCCCTATTCTATCCTACGAGCAGTACTTC.

V usage is TRBV4-1 and J usage is TRBJ2-7, with a possible D match to TRBD1 (6 bases). Looked up from germline, CDR1 is MGHRA and CDR2 is YSYEKL. This CDR3 has 15 residues. The ends were cut back, 1 base at V and 0 bases at J, with 10 bases in the middle. In DNA form, the CDR3 reads TGCGCCAGCAGCCAAGTCGAGACAGGCTCCTACGAGCAGTACTTC. Translating gives CASSQVETGSYEQYF.

The chain recombines TRBV6-1 with TRBJ1-5, with 7 bases fitting TRBD1. Germline lookup yields CDR1 MNHNS and CDR2 SASEGT. V trimming: 0 bases; J trimming: 4 bases; junction bases outside the gene matches: 6. The CDR3 has 16 amino acids. The CDR3 protein is CASSEATGQANQPQHF. In DNA, the CDR3 is TGTGCCAGCAGTGAAGCGACAGGACAGGCGAATCAGCCCCAGCATTTT.

This clonotype occurred a few times. This chain joins TRBV4-1 and TRBJ2-7; D assignment may be TRBD1 or TRBD2 (6 bases each). There are 15 residues in the CDR3. The V end lost 0 bases, the J end lost 7 bases, and 16 bases lay between the germline ends. In germline, CDR1 is MGHRA, CDR2 YSYEKL. Here the CDR3 reads CASSQDSGEVGEQYF. CDR3 coding DNA: TGCGCCAGCAGCCAAGACTCAGGGGAGGTGGGGGAGCAGTACTTC.

J is TRBJ1-1 and V is TRBV12-3 or TRBV12-4; D remains ambiguous. The CDR3 covers 12 residues. V lost 7 bases, J lost 1 base, and 7 bases lay in between. CDR3 DNA: TGTGCCAGCACCTCATCGAACACTGAAGCTTTCTTT. Translation: CASTSSNTEAFF.

The chain couples TRBV7-9 to TRBJ2-1, with 13 bases identical to TRBD2. Losses at the gene ends were 5 bases for V and 0 bases for J; bases not matched to a gene: 7. CDR1 SEHNR and CDR2 FQNEAQ come from the germline V gene (reference sequence). The CDR3 has 18 residues. CDR3 nucleotide sequence: TGTGCCAGCAGCAAACTAGCGGGAGGGACGAGCTCCTACAATGAGCAGTTCTTC. This sequence encodes CASSKLAGGTSSYNEQFF. The full variable domain, its missing parts supplied by reference TRBV7-9 and TRBJ2-1, is DTGVSQNPRHKITKRGQNVTFRCDPISEHNRLYWYRQTLGQGPEFLTYFQNEAQLEKSRLLSDRFSAERPKGSFSTLEIQRTEQGDSAMYLCASSKLAGGTSSYNEQFFGPGTRLTVL.

The chain carries TRBV14 and TRBJ2-1; the match to TRBD1 covers 10 bases. Germline lookup yields CDR1 SGHDN and CDR2 FVKESK. With 0 bases clipped from V and 6 bases from J, the junction kept 11 bases outside the gene matches. The CDR3 is made up of 18 amino acids. The CDR3 reads CASSQDLVGGQGSNEQFF. CDR3 in DNA: TGTGCCAGCAGCCAAGATCTGGTGGGGGGACAGGGGTCCAATGAGCAGTTCTTC.

V is TRBV5-6 and J is TRBJ2-2; either TRBD1 or TRBD2 may fit D (6 bases each). CDR3 length: 19 residues. V lost 2 bases, J lost 5 bases, and 25 bases lay in between. In germline, CDR1 is SGHDT, CDR2 YYEEEE. CDR3 sequence reads: CASSFFFPSGRGDTGELFF. As DNA, the CDR3 is TGTGCCAGCAGCTTTTTTTTCCCTTCGGGTAGGGGGGATACCGGGGAGCTGTTTTTT.